The 30 T cell receptor beta chains in this list originate from one sample, sequenced in a study of T cell responses to AZD1222 COVID-19 vaccine. Some clones are missing from TCRdb's copy, which holds only in-frame ones; the method was immunoSEQ multiplex PCR. The sample has around 140,000 clones; over 75% are singletons. This sample comprised peripheral blood, obtained on day 0 of AZD1222 vaccination. The receptor source for this set is an adult in good health.

This clone has just one count. V and J are TRBV7-6 and TRBJ2-1; D perhaps matches TRBD2 (7 bases). Germline assignment: CDR1 SGHVS and CDR2 FNYEAQ. The CDR3 has 16 amino acids. The ends were cut back, 5 bases at V and 8 bases at J, with 22 bases in the middle. The CDR3 region is CASSPSMGGAVYEQFF. The CDR3 DNA is TGTGCCAGCAGCCCAAGTATGGGGGGGGCCGTGTATGAGCAGTTCTTC. The complete variable domain, with remaining parts taken from reference TRBV7-6 and TRBJ2-1, reads GAGVSQSPRYKVTKRGQDVALRCDPISGHVSLYWYRQALGQGPEFLTYFNYEAQQDKSGLPNDRFSAERPEGSISTLTIQRTEQRDSAMYRCASSPSMGGAVYEQFFGPGTRLTVL.

This clone was observed once. This chain joins TRBV19 and TRBJ1-5, with 7 bases matching TRBD1. V gave up 5 bases and J gave up 5 bases; unmatched junction bases: 6. This CDR3 comprises 14 residues. Germline lookup yields CDR1 LNHDA and CDR2 SQIVND (reference sequence). This chain's CDR3 is CASSVRQGDQPQHF. In DNA, the CDR3 is TGTGCCAGTAGTGTTCGACAGGGAGATCAGCCCCAGCATTTT.

The CDR3 here is CSVGLGETQYF. CDR3 nucleotide sequence: TGCAGCGTTGGGCTGGGAGAGACCCAGTACTTC. This sequence joins TRBV29-1 and TRBJ2-5; D is uncertain. Germline V gene data show CDR1 as SQVTM and CDR2 as ANQGSEA. The CDR3 has 11 residues. V lost 4 bases, J lost 4 bases, and 7 bases lay in between.

The chain couples TRBV6-5 to TRBJ1-5; 10 bases are shared with TRBD1. The CDR3 loop spans 15 amino acids. Germline V gives CDR1 MNHEY, CDR2 SVGAGI. After removal of 6 bases from V and 4 bases from J, the junction contained 6 bases not matched to a gene. The CDR3: CASSYGTGENQPQHF. The CDR3 DNA follows: TGTGCCAGCAGCTACGGGACAGGGGAGAATCAGCCCCAGCATTTT.

This clone was seen just once. The chain employs TRBV2 and TRBJ2-2, with D perhaps matching TRBD2 (5 bases). Trimming left V 4 bases short and J 0 bases short, with 15 bases between. Germline CDR1 and CDR2: SNHLY and FYNNEI. This CDR3 has 17 residues. CDR3 in amino acids: CASSVPDSRSNTGELFF. As DNA, the CDR3 is TGTGCCAGCAGTGTACCGGACTCCCGGTCGAACACCGGGGAGCTGTTTTTT.

The chain recombines TRBV5-1 with TRBJ2-5; no reliable D call. Germline assignment: CDR1 SGHRS and CDR2 YFSETQ. CDR3 length: 15 amino acids. V dropped 0 bases and J dropped 2 bases, with 11 bases sitting between them. The CDR3 region has the DNA TGCGCCAGCAGCTTGGACAACGGACGGCAAGAGACCCAGTACTTC. Translating it yields CASSLDNGRQETQYF.

The J gene is TRBJ2-1, the V gene TRBV5-1, with D perhaps assigned TRBD1 or TRBD2 (5 bases each). V lost 4 bases to trimming and J lost 13 bases, with 15 bases between them. The length of the CDR3 is 12 residues. Germline V gene sequence: CDR1 SGHRS, CDR2 YFSETQ. In nucleotides, the CDR3 is TGCGCCAGCAGCCGGGACGCCGGATCCCAGTTCTTC. It yields the protein CASSRDAGSQFF.

V is TRBV7-9 and J is TRBJ1-2; the D gene is possibly TRBD1 (6 bases). The V end lost 1 base, the J end lost 2 bases, and 8 bases lay between the germline ends. CDR3 length: 14 amino acids. CDR1 SEHNR and CDR2 FQNEAQ come from the germline V gene (reference sequence). The chain's CDR3 is CASSLGGGNYGYTF. CDR3 sequence (DNA): TGTGCCAGCAGCTTAGGAGGGGGAAACTATGGCTACACCTTC.

A single count supports this clone. V gene TRBV28 combines with J gene TRBJ2-7, with 10 bases matching TRBD1. Unmatched junction bases numbered 5, after V lost 4 bases and J lost 2 bases. Germline values: CDR1 MDHEN, CDR2 SYDVKM. The CDR3 extends over 15 amino acids. The CDR3 loop is CASSSDRGTTYEQYF. In DNA, the CDR3 is TGTGCCAGCAGTTCGGACAGGGGGACTACCTACGAGCAGTACTTC. The whole variable domain, filled in from reference TRBV28 and TRBJ2-7, reads DVKVTQSSRYLVKRTGEKVFLECVQDMDHENMFWYRQDPGLGLRLIYFSYDVKMKEKGDIPEGYSVSREKKERFSLILESASTNQTSMYLCASSSDRGTTYEQYFGPGTRLTVT.

The gene calls are TRBV11-2 and TRBJ2-7; the D gene is possibly TRBD1 (6 bases). V was pared by 5 bases and J by 5 bases, with 16 bases between. The CDR3 contains 14 residues. Germline V CDR1 and CDR2: SGHAT, FQNNGV. Here the CDR3 DNA reads TGTGCCAGCAGCCGTAACAGGGTCGTGGACGAGCAGTACTTC. Protein sequence: CASSRNRVVDEQYF.

The V call is TRBV28, the J call TRBJ1-4, with D possibly matching TRBD1 (5 bases). V lost 5 bases and J lost 4, with 8 bases in between. Germline V gives CDR1 MDHEN, CDR2 SYDVKM. The CDR3 loop spans 13 amino acids. The CDR3 DNA sequence: TGTGCCAGCAGTGACAGCGTTAATGAAAAACTGTTTTTT. Amino acids: CASSDSVNEKLFF.

The rearrangement joins TRBV28 to TRBJ2-5; perhaps TRBD1 as D (6 bases). The CDR3 is 16 amino acids. Trimming took 6 bases from V and 4 from J, leaving 21 bases between them. Germline V gene lookup returns CDR1 MDHEN and CDR2 SYDVKM. CDR3 loop: CASSRPGGAIGETQYF. The CDR3 coding sequence is TGTGCCAGCAGCCGCCCTGGGGGCGCCATTGGAGAGACCCAGTACTTC.

This rearrangement joins TRBV25-1 to TRBJ2-7; 8 bases are a match to TRBD1. Germline V gives CDR1 MGHDK, CDR2 SYGVNS. The junction had 8 bases not matched to a gene; V was cut back by 6 bases and J by 4 bases. The CDR3 runs 14 residues. The CDR3 DNA reads TGTGCCAGCAGCCCTCAGGGGGCCGGTTACGAGCAGTACTTC. Translated, it gives CASSPQGAGYEQYF.

This clone was detected only once. The chain combines TRBV3-1 (or the pseudogene TRBV3-2) with TRBJ2-5, with D uncertain. The V end was cut by 6 bases, the J end by 5 bases, with 13 bases between. Germline V CDR1 and CDR2: LGHDT, YNNKEL (reference sequence). This CDR3 region has 13 residues. The CDR3 DNA reads as TGTGCCAGCAGAGACGGTGGGCGGGAGACCCAGTACTTC. It yields the protein CASRDGGRETQYF.

This chain joins TRBV27 and TRBJ2-2; D is possibly TRBD1 or TRBD2 (6 bases each). This CDR3 has 16 amino acids. Looked up from germline, CDR1 is MNHEY and CDR2 is SMNVEV (reference sequence). V lost 0 bases to trimming and J lost 5 bases, with 13 bases between them. Here the CDR3 DNA reads TGTGCCAGCAGTTTATCGTGGGGGGCGGTAACCGGGGAGCTGTTTTTT. Translated: CASSLSWGAVTGELFF.

This clone is a singleton in its sample. At the DNA level, this CDR3 is encoded by other sequences in the same sample as well. The rearrangement joins TRBV19 to TRBJ1-5; weak D call: TRBD1 (5 bases). CDR3 size: 18 residues. Germline V lookup: CDR1 LNHDA, CDR2 SQIVND (reference sequence). V shed 3 bases and J shed 0 bases, with 18 bases lying between them. The CDR3 spells CASSILGGAVYSNQPQHF. The CDR3 nucleotides read TGTGCCAGTAGTATTTTAGGTGGGGCGGTGTATAGCAATCAGCCCCAGCATTTT.

J is TRBJ2-5 and V is TRBV7-6; weak D call: TRBD1 (5 bases). Per germline, CDR1 SGHVS and CDR2 FNYEAQ. The CDR3 has 16 residues. Between the trimmed V and J ends, which lost 4 bases and 2 bases, there was a span of 17 bases. The CDR3 region is CASSSSGQAGQETQYF. CDR3 in DNA: TGTGCCAGCAGCTCCTCAGGGCAGGCCGGACAAGAGACCCAGTACTTC.

This rearrangement joins TRBV5-5 to TRBJ1-1; D is perhaps TRBD1 (6 bases). V was pared by 0 bases and J by 4 bases, with 10 bases between. This CDR3 has 14 amino acids. The germline V gene encodes CDR1 SGHKS and CDR2 YYEKEE (reference sequence). This CDR3 is CASSLAGVRTEAFF. The CDR3 region has the DNA TGTGCCAGCAGCTTGGCAGGGGTTCGCACTGAAGCTTTCTTT.

This clone was picked up one time. The chain combines TRBV5-8 with TRBJ1-6; D gene unclear. Germline V gene lookup returns CDR1 SGHTS and CDR2 YDEGEE. The CDR3 covers 14 residues. V lost 5 bases, J lost 3 bases, and 9 bases lay in between. The CDR3 DNA reads as TGTGCCAGCAGTTTTACCCTCTATAATTCACCCCTCCACTTT. It encodes CASSFTLYNSPLHF.

J is TRBJ2-7 and V is TRBV13; 10 positions match TRBD1. The length of the CDR3 is 15 residues. CDR1 is PRHDT, CDR2 FYEKMQ, per germline (reference sequence). V shed 5 bases, J shed 6 bases, and the junction held 10 bases outside the gene matches. The CDR3 bases are TGTGCCAGCAGCCCTAGGACAGGGGGAGGTTTCGAGCAGTACTTC. This translates into CASSPRTGGGFEQYF.

The rearrangement joins TRBV6-6 to TRBJ2-2, with TRBD2 as a possible D gene (5 bases). V lost 8 bases and J 6 bases, leaving 13 bases between the germline ends. The germline CDR1 and CDR2 sequences are MNHNY and SVGAGI (reference sequence). The CDR3 is 13 amino acids. The CDR3 DNA reads TGTGCCAGCTCCCCCCGGCGGGCCGGGGAGCTGTTTTTT. Translating it yields CASSPRRAGELFF.

The table lists this clone with a few counts. The chain combines TRBV10-3 with TRBJ1-1, with D hard to call. Trimming cost V 9 bases and J 5 bases, with 16 bases left between them. Germline loops: CDR1 ENHRY, CDR2 SYGVKD. This CDR3 spans 13 amino acids. The CDR3: CAMQEVGGTEAFF. The CDR3 DNA sequence: TGTGCCATGCAAGAGGTTGGAGGGACTGAAGCTTTCTTT.

The chain couples TRBV5-6 to TRBJ1-2, with D unclear. CDR1 is SGHDT and CDR2 is YYEEEE in the germline V gene. The CDR3 is made up of 15 amino acids. The V end was cut by 0 bases, the J end by 2 bases, with 11 bases between. The CDR3 loop is CASSLGRGLNYGYTF. CDR3 in DNA: TGTGCCAGCAGCTTGGGCCGAGGACTAAACTATGGCTACACCTTC.

The rearrangement uses TRBV7-9 and TRBJ2-1, with D perhaps given as TRBD1 or TRBD2 (5 bases each). Germline V gene data show CDR1 as SEHNR and CDR2 as FQNEAQ (reference sequence). Trimming took off 3 bases at V and 6 bases at J, with 9 bases between the two ends. The CDR3 totals 13 residues. CDR3 protein: CASSFFGGNEQFF. The CDR3 coding sequence is TGTGCCAGCAGCTTTTTTGGGGGCAATGAGCAGTTCTTC.

This clone was recorded only once. Other DNA sequences in the sample encode the same CDR3. The chain uses TRBV19 and TRBJ2-1; D is ambiguous. The CDR3 is 13 amino acids. The V gene's germline CDR1 is LNHDA and CDR2 SQIVND (reference sequence). The V and J ends lost 1 base and 4 bases respectively, with 5 bases between them. The DNA for the CDR3 is TGTGCCAGTAGTATAGGACGGTACAATGAGCAGTTCTTC. Translating it yields CASSIGRYNEQFF.

The chain recombines TRBV7-2 with TRBJ2-7; unclear D gene. CDR1 is SGHTA and CDR2 is FQGNSA in the germline V gene. The germline V and J ends were trimmed by 5 bases and 6 bases, with 5 bases remaining between them. The CDR3 covers 10 residues. The DNA of the CDR3 is TGTGCCAGCAGCCTAGGCGAGCAGTACTTC. Translated, it gives CASSLGEQYF.

V and J are TRBV10-3 and TRBJ2-3, with 14 bases identical to TRBD2. Germline assignment: CDR1 ENHRY and CDR2 SYGVKD. Unmatched junction bases numbered 19, after V lost 6 bases and J lost 2 bases. The CDR3 length is 21 residues. This CDR3 is CAIRPGTSGGPIYPFTDTQYF. In DNA form, the CDR3 reads TGTGCCATCAGACCCGGGACTAGCGGGGGCCCAATATATCCCTTCACAGATACGCAGTATTTT.

This rearrangement joins TRBV3-1 (or the pseudogene TRBV3-2) to TRBJ2-1; TRBD2 matches at 9 bases. Germline V gene sequence: CDR1 LGHDT, CDR2 YNNKEL (reference sequence). The CDR3 consists of 15 residues. V was pared by 4 bases and J by 5 bases, with 6 bases of the junction left unmatched. CDR3 sequence reads: CASSLRGGPNNEQFF. The CDR3 DNA sequence: TGTGCCAGCAGCCTGCGGGGGGGACCAAACAATGAGCAGTTCTTC.

The J gene is TRBJ1-1, the V gene TRBV19; 7 bases are a match to TRBD1. CDR1 and CDR2 from the germline V gene are LNHDA and SQIVND (reference sequence). V lost 7 bases and J lost 0; bases outside the gene matches: 5. CDR3 size: 14 residues. DNA for the CDR3: TGTGCCAGTACTGTGACAGGGATGAACACTGAAGCTTTCTTT. Its protein is CASTVTGMNTEAFF.

This clone is a singleton in its sample. The rearrangement joins TRBV11-2 to TRBJ2-1, with D perhaps TRBD2 (5 bases). The CDR3 runs 15 residues. Germline loops: CDR1 SGHAT, CDR2 FQNNGV. Between the trimmed V and J ends, which lost 2 bases and 0 bases, there was a span of 8 bases. CDR3 sequence reads: CASSLFAGSYNEQFF. CDR3 sequence (DNA): TGTGCCAGCAGCTTATTCGCGGGCTCCTACAATGAGCAGTTCTTC.